One and the same sample provided the 24 T cell receptor beta chains below, sequenced in a study of beta chain features in type 1 diabetes. Expressed TCRB transcripts got sequenced, as all isolated RNA was reverse transcribed. This table comes from immunoSEQ multiplex PCR, and its TCRdb copy is limited to in-frame clones, with some not included. This repertoire shows approximately 250,000 clones, 13% to 15% found once; its top ten account for about 0.024%. The sequencing sample was made of naive CD4+ T cells from blood. These receptors all stem from a woman between 35 and 50 years old in good health.

This clone was detected a few times. The chain uses TRBV9 and TRBJ2-1; TRBD2 matches at 8 bases. Germline values: CDR1 SGDLS, CDR2 YYNGEE. The V and J ends lost 3 bases and 4 bases, in that order; junction bases with no gene match: 6. This CDR3 spans 15 amino acids. CDR3 in amino acids: CASSARLARYNEQFF. In DNA form, the CDR3 reads TGTGCCAGCAGCGCCCGACTAGCGAGGTACAATGAGCAGTTCTTC.

This clone turned up a few times. This chain uses TRBV19 with TRBJ2-6; perhaps TRBD1 as D (6 bases). Germline assignment: CDR1 LNHDA and CDR2 SQIVND (reference sequence). The germline V and J ends were trimmed by 3 bases and 2 bases, with 11 bases remaining between them. This CDR3 has 16 residues. In DNA form, the CDR3 reads TGTGCCAGTAGTATCGTGGGGGCGCCTGGGGCCAACGTCCTGACTTTC. Its translation: CASSIVGAPGANVLTF.

This chain links TRBV19 with TRBJ2-7; TRBD1 aligns across 7 bases. Trimming at V came to 6 bases and at J to 4 bases, leaving 9 bases not matched to a gene. The germline V gene has CDR1 LNHDA and CDR2 SQIVND (reference sequence). The CDR3 extends over 14 amino acids. The CDR3 nucleotides read TGTGCCAGTAGGTCGACAGGGTCGGGTTACGAGCAGTACTTC. Protein sequence: CASRSTGSGYEQYF.

In this sample, this clone turned up a few times. The chain links TRBV6-5 to TRBJ2-7, with D perhaps TRBD1 (6 bases). V lost 5 bases and J 6 bases, leaving 20 bases between the germline ends. CDR1 and CDR2 (germline): MNHEY, SVGAGI. This CDR3 spans 15 amino acids. The CDR3 nucleotides are TGTGCCAGCAGTAGGGCGGCAGGGGAAAATTTCGAGCAGTACTTC. Its translation: CASSRAAGENFEQYF.

The chain is built from TRBV2 and TRBJ1-1; D gene unclear. CDR1 and CDR2 from the germline V gene are SNHLY and FYNNEI. The CDR3 is 12 residues long. Trimming took 7 bases from V and 1 from J, leaving 7 bases between them. The CDR3 bases are TGTGCCAGCACCACACCGAACACTGAAGCTTTCTTT. Amino acid sequence: CASTTPNTEAFF.

About this clone itself: The sample holds other DNA sequences that translate to the same CDR3. The rearrangement uses TRBV9 and TRBJ2-7; D possibly corresponds to TRBD2 (7 bases). The CDR3 is 15 residues long. Trimming removed 0 bases at V and 0 bases at J, with 10 bases between. In germline, CDR1 is SGDLS, CDR2 YYNGEE. CDR3 nucleotides: TGTGCCAGCAGCGTAGCGGCGGGGGCCTCCTACGAGCAGTACTTC. The encoded protein is CASSVAAGASYEQYF.

This clone was counted only a few times. This specimen includes other DNA sequences encoding the same CDR3. The rearrangement uses TRBV7-9 and TRBJ2-3; D remains unclear. With 2 bases removed from V and 2 bases from J, the gap between germline ends came to 5 bases. The V gene's germline CDR1 is SEHNR and CDR2 FQNEAQ (reference sequence). The CDR3 is 13 residues long. As DNA, the CDR3 is TGTGCCAGCAGCTTATATTACACAGATACGCAGTATTTT. Translated: CASSLYYTDTQYF. The full variable domain, in which reference TRBV7-9 and TRBJ2-3 provide the parts outside the CDR3, is DTGVSQNPRHKITKRGQNVTFRCDPISEHNRLYWYRQTLGQGPEFLTYFQNEAQLEKSRLLSDRFSAERPKGSFSTLEIQRTEQGDSAMYLCASSLYYTDTQYFGPGTRLTVL.

The rearrangement uses TRBV6-1 and TRBJ1-2; 10 bases line up with TRBD1. V dropped 6 bases and J dropped 3; count of bases not matched to a gene: 4. CDR1 MNHNS and CDR2 SASEGT come from the germline V gene. This CDR3 region has 14 residues. CDR3 amino acids: CASRGQGRDYGYTF. The CDR3 DNA reads as TGTGCCAGCAGGGGACAGGGGCGAGACTATGGCTACACCTTC.

This clone was seen more than once but under ten times. The chain employs TRBV5-4 and TRBJ1-2; 7 nucleotides line up with TRBD1. There are 16 residues in the CDR3. Germline V CDR1 and CDR2: SGHNT, YYREEE (reference sequence). The junction had 11 bases not matched to a gene; V was cut back by 1 base and J by 5 bases. CDR3 amino acids: CASSLRQGVLRYGYTF. CDR3 nucleotides: TGTGCCAGCAGCTTGAGGCAGGGGGTTCTTCGTTATGGCTACACCTTC. The whole variable domain, filled in from reference TRBV5-4 and TRBJ1-2, reads ETGVTQSPTHLIKTRGQQVTLRCSSQSGHNTVSWYQQALGQGPQFIFQYYREEENGRGNFPPRFSGLQFPNYSSELNVNALELDDSALYLCASSLRQGVLRYGYTFGSGTRLTVV.

This clone was observed a handful of times. The gene calls are TRBV7-2 and TRBJ2-3; 12 positions match TRBD2. Germline CDR1 is SGHTA and CDR2 is FQGNSA. There are 15 residues in the CDR3. Trimming took 6 bases from V and 4 from J; bases not matched to a gene: 5. CDR3: CASRTTSGGPDTQYF. In DNA form, the CDR3 reads TGTGCCAGCAGGACCACTAGCGGGGGGCCAGATACGCAGTATTTT.

The chain couples TRBV7-2 to TRBJ2-7; 9 bases agree with TRBD1. Per germline, CDR1 SGHTA and CDR2 FQGNSA. This CDR3 contains 15 residues. Losses at the gene ends were 1 base for V and 9 bases for J; bases not matched to a gene: 10. The CDR3 nucleotides are TGTGCCAGCAGCTTAGTCAGGACAGGGGCAGCTGTGCAGTACTTC. Translating gives CASSLVRTGAAVQYF.

This clone was counted only a few times. The chain couples TRBV14 to TRBJ2-5, with TRBD1 as a possible D gene (6 bases). The CDR3 contains 17 residues. CDR1 and CDR2 from the germline V gene are SGHDN and FVKESK. V shed 3 bases and J shed 5 bases, with 22 bases lying between them. CDR3 sequence reads: CASSHFGPNPDRETQYF. The CDR3 coding sequence is TGTGCCAGCAGCCACTTTGGACCGAACCCCGACAGGGAGACCCAGTACTTC. The full variable domain, rest sourced from reference TRBV14 and TRBJ2-5, is EAGVTQFPSHSVIEKGQTVTLRCDPISGHDNLYWYRRVMGKEIKFLLHFVKESKQDESGMPNNRFLAERTGGTYSTLKVQPAELEDSGVYFCASSHFGPNPDRETQYFGPGTRLLVL.

This clone was counted between two and nine times. The chain recombines TRBV11-2 with TRBJ2-1, with 7 positions matching TRBD2. Germline CDR1 and CDR2: SGHAT and FQNNGV. With V trimmed by 5 bases and J by 6 bases, 7 bases remained unmatched. The CDR3 totals 14 residues. CDR3 bases: TGTGCCAGCAGCCCTTTTGGCGGGGGCAATGAGCAGTTCTTC. This sequence encodes CASSPFGGGNEQFF.

The chain recombines TRBV6-1 with TRBJ2-3; 7 bases fit TRBD1. From germline, CDR1 is MNHNS and CDR2 SASEGT. The CDR3 sequence is 16 residues long. The J segment lost 6 bases and the V segment lost 4 bases, leaving 13 bases of the junction unmatched. CDR3 sequence: CASSGTGTASADTQYF. The DNA for the CDR3 is TGTGCCAGCAGTGGGACCGGGACAGCTTCAGCGGATACGCAGTATTTT.

This clone has just a few counts. The CDR3 nucleotides are TGTGCCACCAGCAGAGACAGGACAGGAACCTACGAGCAGTACTTC. Translated, it gives CATSRDRTGTYEQYF. This chain uses TRBV15 with TRBJ2-7; TRBD1 matches 7 bases. Trimming cost V 0 bases and J 2 bases; bases outside gene matches: 4. The CDR3 covers 15 residues. Germline-derived CDR1 and CDR2 are LNHNV and YYDKDF (reference sequence).

The V call is TRBV7-8, the J call TRBJ2-3, with D possibly TRBD1 on 7 matching bases. Trimming stripped 2 bases from V and 8 bases from J, with 23 bases between. The germline CDR1 and CDR2 sequences are SGHVS and FQNEAQ. The CDR3 has 17 residues. CDR3 nucleotide sequence: TGTGCCAGCAGCTTATTGGAGGGGGCACTTCAGTCGTCTACGCAGTATTTT. Translation: CASSLLEGALQSSTQYF.

This clone was counted only a few times. The chain links TRBV6-6 to TRBJ2-3; 14 bases fit TRBD2. From germline, CDR1 is MNHNY and CDR2 SVGAGI (reference sequence). V was pared by 5 bases and J by 2 bases, with 3 bases of the junction left unmatched. The CDR3 is 16 amino acids. The CDR3 region has the DNA TGTGCCAGCAGTCCGGGACTAGCGGGAGTCACAGATACGCAGTATTTT. Translation: CASSPGLAGVTDTQYF.

This clone was observed a few times. V usage is TRBV19 and J usage is TRBJ1-2; D unresolved. V lost 7 bases to trimming and J lost 4 bases, with 13 bases between them. This CDR3 is built from 13 residues. Germline loops: CDR1 LNHDA, CDR2 SQIVND (reference sequence). The CDR3 coding sequence is TGTGCCAGTATCAAAACCGGGAGCTATGGCTACACCTTC. It translates to CASIKTGSYGYTF.

This clone was seen a few times. The same CDR3 is also encoded by other DNA sequences in this sample. The J gene is TRBJ2-3, the V gene TRBV7-2; 13 bases are a match to TRBD2. The CDR3 totals 17 residues. V lost 0 bases to trimming and J lost 2 bases; unmatched junction nucleotides: 2. Germline CDR1 and CDR2: SGHTA and FQGNSA. CDR3: CASSLAGTSGATDTQYF. In DNA, the CDR3 is TGTGCCAGCAGCTTAGCGGGGACTAGCGGGGCCACAGATACGCAGTATTTT.

The CDR3 nucleotides read TGCAGCGTGGGTGGAGGGGACGGAACCCCCTATGGCTACACCTTC. It encodes CSVGGGDGTPYGYTF. The V gene is TRBV29-1, the J gene TRBJ1-2, with TRBD1 as a possible D gene (5 bases). Germline V gene sequence: CDR1 SQVTM, CDR2 ANQGSEA. The CDR3 has 15 residues. V was shortened by 6 bases and J by 4 bases, with 21 bases between the two germline ends.

This clone was detected only a few times. The genes are TRBV19 and TRBJ1-2, with TRBD1 as a possible D gene (6 bases). CDR3 length equals 14 residues. Between the trimmed V and J ends, which lost 5 bases and 4 bases, there was a span of 14 bases. Germline assignment: CDR1 LNHDA and CDR2 SQIVND (reference sequence). CDR3 bases: TGTGCCAGTAGTGTAAGACAGGACTTCTATGGCTACACCTTC. Its translation is CASSVRQDFYGYTF.

The DNA for the CDR3 is TGTGCCAGCTCACCGGGGACACTTCAAGAGACCCAGTACTTC. As protein: CASSPGTLQETQYF. V is TRBV18 and J is TRBJ2-5, with a weak D call TRBD1 (6 bases). This CDR3 has 14 residues. V was trimmed by 3 bases and J by 2 bases, leaving 10 bases between them. Germline V gene lookup returns CDR1 KGHSH and CDR2 LQKENI.

This chain links TRBV19 with TRBJ2-7, with 10 nucleotides matching TRBD1. J was trimmed by 3 bases and V by 5 bases; bases with no gene match: 7. The V gene's germline CDR1 is LNHDA and CDR2 SQIVND (reference sequence). This CDR3 contains 15 residues. CDR3 region: CASSLLGTGVYEQYF. DNA for the CDR3: TGTGCCAGTAGTCTCCTCGGGACAGGGGTCTACGAGCAGTACTTC.

The chain carries TRBV6-5 and TRBJ1-1; 11 nucleotides agree with TRBD1. Trimming cost V 2 bases and J 11 bases; bases outside gene matches: 4. Germline lookup yields CDR1 MNHEY and CDR2 SVGAGI. This CDR3 comprises 13 residues. CDR3 in DNA: TGTGCCAGCAGTTACGGACAGGGGGCGTGGGCTTTCTTT. This translates into CASSYGQGAWAFF.